The clone carrying this T cell receptor beta chain was observed a handful of times. Its specificity is unknown. This CDR3 is 15 amino acids long. Germline V gene data show CDR1 as SGHTA and CDR2 as FQGNSA. V lost 7 bases to trimming and J lost 0 bases; unmatched junction nucleotides: 6. Sequenced with the Oncomine TCR Beta short-read assay was DNA taken from cultured CD4+ T cells. In TCRdb, the PCR reads were re-called with MiXCR into one record per CDR3 protein. The table includes just under 20,000 distinct CDR3 sequences, more than 40% detected once. The data derive from a study of vaccination and CD4 T cells after COVID-19. The treatment denotes: approximately nine-day PBMC culture with coronavirus spike peptide pools or control peptides (ViraFEST assay).

The receptor comes from a human donor who had recovered from COVID-19. V and J are TRBV7-2 and TRBJ1-1; TRBD1 aligns across 9 bases. Material: CD4+ T cells from blood, cultured in vitro, obtained before SARS-CoV-2 vaccination. In DNA, the CDR3 is TGTGCCAGCATCCGGACAGGGGCCGTGAACACTGAAGCTTTCTTT. Translation gives CASIRTGAVNTEAFF.